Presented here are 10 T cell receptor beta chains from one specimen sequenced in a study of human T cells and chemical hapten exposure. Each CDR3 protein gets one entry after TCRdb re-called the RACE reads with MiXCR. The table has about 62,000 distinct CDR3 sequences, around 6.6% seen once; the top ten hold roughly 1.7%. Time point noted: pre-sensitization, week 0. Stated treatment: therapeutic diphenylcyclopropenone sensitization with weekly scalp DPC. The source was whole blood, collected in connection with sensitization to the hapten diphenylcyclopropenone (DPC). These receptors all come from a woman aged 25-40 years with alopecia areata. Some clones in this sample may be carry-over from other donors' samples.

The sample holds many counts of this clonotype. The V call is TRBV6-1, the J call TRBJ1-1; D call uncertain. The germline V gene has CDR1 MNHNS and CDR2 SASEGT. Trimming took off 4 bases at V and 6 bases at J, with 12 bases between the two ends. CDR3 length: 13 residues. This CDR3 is CASSGLSGAEAFF. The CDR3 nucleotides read TGTGCCAGCAGTGGTCTGTCTGGAGCTGAAGCTTTCTTT.

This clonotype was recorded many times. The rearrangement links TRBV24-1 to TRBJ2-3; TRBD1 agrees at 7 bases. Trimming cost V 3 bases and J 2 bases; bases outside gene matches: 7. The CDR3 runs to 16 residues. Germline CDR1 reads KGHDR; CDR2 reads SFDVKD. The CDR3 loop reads CATSDTRQGYTDTQYF. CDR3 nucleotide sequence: TGTGCCACCAGTGATACTCGACAGGGTTACACAGATACGCAGTATTTT.

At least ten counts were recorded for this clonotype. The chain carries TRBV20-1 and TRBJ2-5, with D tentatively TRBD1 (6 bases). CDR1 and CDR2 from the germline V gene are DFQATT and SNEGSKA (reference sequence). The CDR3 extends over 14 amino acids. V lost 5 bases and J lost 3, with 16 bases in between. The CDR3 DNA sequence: TGCAGTGCTTCCCCGGTACAGGGTGAAGAGACCCAGTACTTC. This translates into CSASPVQGEETQYF.

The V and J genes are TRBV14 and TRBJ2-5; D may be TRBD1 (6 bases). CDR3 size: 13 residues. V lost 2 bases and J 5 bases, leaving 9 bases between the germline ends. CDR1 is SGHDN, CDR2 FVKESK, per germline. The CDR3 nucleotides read TGTGCCAGCAGCCAAATCAGGGGTGAGACCCAGTACTTC. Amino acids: CASSQIRGETQYF. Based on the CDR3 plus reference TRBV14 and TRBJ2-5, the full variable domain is EAGVTQFPSHSVIEKGQTVTLRCDPISGHDNLYWYRRVMGKEIKFLLHFVKESKQDESGMPNNRFLAERTGGTYSTLKVQPAELEDSGVYFCASSQIRGETQYFGPGTRLLVL.

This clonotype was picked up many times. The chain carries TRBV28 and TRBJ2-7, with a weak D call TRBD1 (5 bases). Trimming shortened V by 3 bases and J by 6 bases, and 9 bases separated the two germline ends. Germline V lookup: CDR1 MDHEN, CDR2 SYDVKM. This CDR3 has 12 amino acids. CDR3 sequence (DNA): TGTGCCAGCAGTTTCTCCAGGGTCGAGCAGTACTTC. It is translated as CASSFSRVEQYF.

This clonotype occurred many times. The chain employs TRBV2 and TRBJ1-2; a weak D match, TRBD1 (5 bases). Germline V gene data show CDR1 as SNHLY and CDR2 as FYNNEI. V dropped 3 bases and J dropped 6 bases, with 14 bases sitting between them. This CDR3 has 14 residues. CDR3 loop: CASSETGTDDGYTF. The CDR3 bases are TGTGCCAGCAGTGAGACCGGGACCGACGATGGCTACACCTTC. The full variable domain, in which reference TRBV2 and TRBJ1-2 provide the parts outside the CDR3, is EPEVTQTPSHQVTQMGQEVILRCVPISNHLYFYWYRQILGQKVEFLVSFYNNEISEKSEIFDDQFSVERPDGSNFTLKIRSTKLEDSAMYFCASSETGTDDGYTFGSGTRLTVV.

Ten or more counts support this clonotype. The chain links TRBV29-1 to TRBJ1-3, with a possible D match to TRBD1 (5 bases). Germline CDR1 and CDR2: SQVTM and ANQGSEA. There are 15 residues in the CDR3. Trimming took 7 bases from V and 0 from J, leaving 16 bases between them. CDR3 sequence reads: CSAWGDGGSGNTIYF. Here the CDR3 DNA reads TGCAGCGCCTGGGGGGACGGTGGCTCTGGAAACACCATATATTTT.

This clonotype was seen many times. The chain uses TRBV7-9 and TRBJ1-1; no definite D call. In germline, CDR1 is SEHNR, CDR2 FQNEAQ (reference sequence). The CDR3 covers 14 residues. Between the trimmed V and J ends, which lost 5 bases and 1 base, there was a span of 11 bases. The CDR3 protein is CASSLRLSNTEAFF. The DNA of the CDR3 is TGTGCCAGCAGCCTCAGACTATCGAACACTGAAGCTTTCTTT.

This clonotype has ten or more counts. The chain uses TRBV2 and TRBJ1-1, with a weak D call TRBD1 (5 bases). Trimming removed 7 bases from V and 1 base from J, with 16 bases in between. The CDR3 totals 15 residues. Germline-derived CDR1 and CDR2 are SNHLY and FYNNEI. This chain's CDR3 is CASNRPPDRNTEAFF. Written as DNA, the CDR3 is TGTGCCAGCAATAGGCCACCCGACAGGAACACTGAAGCTTTCTTT.

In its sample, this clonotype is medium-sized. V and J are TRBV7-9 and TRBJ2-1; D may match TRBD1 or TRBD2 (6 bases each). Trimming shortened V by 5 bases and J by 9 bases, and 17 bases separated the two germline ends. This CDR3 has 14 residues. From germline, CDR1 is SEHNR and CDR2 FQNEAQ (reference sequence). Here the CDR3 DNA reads TGTGCCAGCAGCGCACACTCTGGAGGGGGTGAGCAGTTCTTC. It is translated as CASSAHSGGGEQFF.